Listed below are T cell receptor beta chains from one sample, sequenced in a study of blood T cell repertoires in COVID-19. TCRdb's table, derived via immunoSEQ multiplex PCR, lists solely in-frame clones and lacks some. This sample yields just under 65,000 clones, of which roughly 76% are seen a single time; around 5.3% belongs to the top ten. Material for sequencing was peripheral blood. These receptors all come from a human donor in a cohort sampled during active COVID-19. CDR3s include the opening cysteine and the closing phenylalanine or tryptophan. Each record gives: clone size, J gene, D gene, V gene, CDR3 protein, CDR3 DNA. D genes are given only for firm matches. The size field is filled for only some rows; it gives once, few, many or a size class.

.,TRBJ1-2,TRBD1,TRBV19,CATRGQGGYGYTF,TGTGCCACCCGAGGACAGGGGGGCTATGGCTACACCTTC
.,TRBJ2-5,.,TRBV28,CATLNGGPRETQYF,TGTGCCACCTTGAACGGGGGGCCGAGGGAGACCCAGTACTTC
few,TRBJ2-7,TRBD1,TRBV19,CASSADRGGSYEQYF,TGTGCCAGTAGTGCCGACAGGGGGGGATCCTACGAGCAGTACTTC
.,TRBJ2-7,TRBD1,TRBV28,CASTGGQAYEQYF,TGTGCCAGCACAGGGGGACAAGCCTACGAGCAGTACTTC
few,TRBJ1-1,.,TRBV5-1,CASSFSQSGANTEAFF,TGCGCCAGCAGCTTCTCACAGAGCGGGGCGAACACTGAAGCTTTCTTT
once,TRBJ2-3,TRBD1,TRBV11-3,CASSPGTGVNTDTQYF,TGTGCCAGCAGCCCCGGGACAGGGGTGAACACAGATACGCAGTATTTT
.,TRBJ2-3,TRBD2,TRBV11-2,CASTSRGRGPASTDTQYF,TGTGCCAGCACCTCTCGGGGGAGGGGACCAGCTAGCACAGATACGCAGTATTTT
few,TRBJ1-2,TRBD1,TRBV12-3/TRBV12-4,CASRGQGAWGYTF,TGTGCCAGCAGGGGACAGGGGGCGTGGGGCTACACCTTC
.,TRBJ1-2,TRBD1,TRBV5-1,CASSLTGGLGYTF,TGCGCCAGCAGCCTGACAGGGGGCCTGGGCTACACCTTC
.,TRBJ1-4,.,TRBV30,CACRGLREKLFF,TGTGCCTGCAGGGGTCTTCGGGAAAAACTGTTTTTT
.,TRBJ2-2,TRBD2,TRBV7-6,CASSPGGASTGELFF,TGTGCCAGCAGCCCCGGGGGGGCCAGCACCGGGGAGCTGTTTTTT
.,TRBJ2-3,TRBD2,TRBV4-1,CASSQLTTAGGLDTQYF,TGCGCCAGCAGCCAACTTACTACAGCGGGAGGGCTTGATACGCAGTATTTT
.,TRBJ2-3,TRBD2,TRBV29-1,CSVEGLAGPRTDTQYF,TGCAGCGTTGAAGGTCTAGCGGGGCCCCGCACAGATACGCAGTATTTT
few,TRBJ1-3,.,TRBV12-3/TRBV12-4,CASTVQSGNTIYF,TGTGCCAGCACGGTCCAATCTGGAAACACCATATATTTT
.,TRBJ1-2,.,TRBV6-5,CASNPTGNYGYTF,TGTGCCAGCAATCCCACAGGGAACTATGGCTACACCTTC
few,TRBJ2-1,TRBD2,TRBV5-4,CASRRASGGNEQFF,TGTGCCAGCAGGAGGGCTAGCGGGGGGAATGAGCAGTTCTTC
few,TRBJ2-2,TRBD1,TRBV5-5,CASSGTGGAGTGELFF,TGTGCCAGCTCCGGGACAGGGGGCGCCGGCACCGGGGAGCTGTTTTTT
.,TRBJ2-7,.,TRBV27,CASSSQEGSHEQYF,TGTGCCAGCAGTTCGCAGGAGGGGTCCCACGAGCAGTACTTC
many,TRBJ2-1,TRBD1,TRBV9,CASNKGTGQRNEQFF,TGTGCCAGCAACAAGGGGACAGGCCAACGTAATGAGCAGTTCTTC
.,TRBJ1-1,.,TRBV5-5,CASSLATGIKTEAFF,TGTGCCAGCAGCCTGGCTACAGGGATTAAAACTGAAGCTTTCTTT
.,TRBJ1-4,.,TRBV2,CASSEAGGASNEKLFF,TGTGCCAGCAGTGAAGCGGGGGGGGCGTCTAATGAAAAACTGTTTTTT
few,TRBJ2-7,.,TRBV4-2,CASSQGQLGLEQYF,TGTGCCAGCAGCCAGGGTCAACTAGGCCTGGAGCAGTACTTC
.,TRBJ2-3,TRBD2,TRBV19,CASSTGGGGDTQYF,TGTGCCAGTAGTACCGGGGGGGGAGGGGATACGCAGTATTTT
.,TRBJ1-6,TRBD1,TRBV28,CASSGGQGYSPLHF,TGTGCCAGCAGTGGTGGACAGGGGTATTCACCCCTCCACTTT
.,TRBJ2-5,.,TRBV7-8,CASSLGTEQETQYF,TGTGCCAGCAGCTTAGGTACAGAGCAAGAGACCCAGTACTTC
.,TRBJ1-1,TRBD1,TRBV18,CASSRRDRQQGENTEAFF,TGTGCCAGCTCACGCAGGGACAGACAGCAAGGAGAGAACACTGAAGCTTTCTTT
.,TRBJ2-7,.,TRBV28,CATGVSYEQYF,TGTGCCACGGGGGTCTCCTACGAGCAGTACTTC
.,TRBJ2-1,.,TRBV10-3,CAISEGSEQFF,TGTGCCATCAGTGAGGGCTCGGAGCAGTTCTTC
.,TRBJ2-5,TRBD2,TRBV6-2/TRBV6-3,CASSYTSGETQYF,TGTGCCAGCAGTTACACTAGCGGGGAGACCCAGTACTTC
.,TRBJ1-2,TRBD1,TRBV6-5,CASSYTGQGASYGYTF,TGTGCCAGCAGTTACACGGGACAGGGAGCTTCCTATGGCTACACCTTC
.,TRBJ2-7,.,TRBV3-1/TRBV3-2,CASSQALPGDPDYEQYF,TGTGCCAGCAGCCAAGCTCTACCAGGGGACCCCGACTACGAGCAGTACTTC
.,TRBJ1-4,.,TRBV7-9,CASSLSRAELFF,TGTGCCAGCAGCTTAAGCAGGGCGGAACTGTTTTTT
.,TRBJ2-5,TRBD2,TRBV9,CASSSSGGAQETQYF,TGTGCCAGCAGCTCCAGCGGGGGGGCCCAAGAGACCCAGTACTTC
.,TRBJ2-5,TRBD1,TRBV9,CASSPGQIQETQYF,TGTGCCAGCAGCCCGGGACAGATCCAAGAGACCCAGTACTTC
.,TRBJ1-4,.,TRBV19,CASRDMGNEKLFF,TGTGCCAGTAGAGACATGGGTAATGAAAAACTGTTTTTT
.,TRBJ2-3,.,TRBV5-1,CASSLAAASRRTDTQYF,TGCGCCAGCAGCTTGGCCGCGGCTAGCAGGCGCACAGATACGCAGTATTTT
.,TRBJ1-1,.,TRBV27,CASSPGTSMNTEAFF,TGTGCCAGCAGTCCGGGGACAAGTATGAACACTGAAGCTTTCTTT
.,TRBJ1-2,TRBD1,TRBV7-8,CASSLSSDRRNGYTF,TGTGCCAGCAGCTTAAGCTCGGACAGGAGAAATGGCTACACCTTC
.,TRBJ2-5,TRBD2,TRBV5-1,CASSWRLAGDQETQYF,TGCGCCAGCAGCTGGCGACTAGCGGGCGATCAAGAGACCCAGTACTTC
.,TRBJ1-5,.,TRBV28,CASSHNSNQPQHF,TGTGCCAGCAGCCACAATAGCAATCAGCCCCAGCATTTT
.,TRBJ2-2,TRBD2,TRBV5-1,CASSQLAGATTGELFF,TGCGCCAGCAGTCAACTAGCGGGGGCAACCACCGGGGAGCTGTTTTTT
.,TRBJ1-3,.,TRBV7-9,CASSSEQFSPIGF,TGTGCCAGCAGCTCCGAACAGTTTTCCCCAATCGGTTTT
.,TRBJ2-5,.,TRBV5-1,CASSLFSEQETQYF,TGCGCCAGCAGCTTGTTTTCCGAGCAAGAGACCCAGTACTTC
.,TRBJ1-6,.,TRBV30,CAWSVARPYNSPLHF,TGTGCCTGGAGTGTGGCACGCCCCTATAATTCACCCCTCCACTTT